A single sample gave rise to the 7 T cell receptor beta chains below, sequenced in a study of CD8+ T cells in alopecia areata (dated by TCRdb to 2017 to 2018). The method was the immunoSEQ multiplex PCR assay. RNA was extracted from all samples and reverse transcribed into cDNA as template for TCR sequencing. TCRdb retrieved this table from immuneACCESS and kept in-frame rearrangements only. Not all clones are present; in checked studies, unresolved V genes account for under half, and no reason is known for the remainder. A total of 100,000 to 150,000 clones appear in this sample, roughly 66% of them only once. The ten most abundant clones make up 2.5% to 3% of the sample. Specimen: CD4+ T cells sorted from blood. The source of these receptors is a human donor in good health.

This sequence joins TRBV1 and TRBJ2-2; the table names TRBD2, a call not compared with the DNA. TRBV1 is flagged as a pseudogene. This CDR3 has 16 residues. The CDR3 DNA reads TGCACCAGCAGCCAAGACCACGGGAGAAACACCGGGGAGCTGTTTTTT. Translated: CTSSQDHGRNTGELFF.

The genes are TRBV30 and TRBJ2-7; TRBD1 agrees at 8 bases. This CDR3 has 15 amino acids. V dropped 2 bases and J dropped 2; count of bases not matched to a gene: 8. Germline-derived CDR1 and CDR2 are GTSNPN and SVGIG (reference sequence). DNA of the CDR3: TGTGCCTGGAGTCCCGGACAGGGCATCCCCTACGAGCAGTACTTC. Translation: CAWSPGQGIPYEQYF.

The chain uses TRBV11-2 and TRBJ2-6; D is unclear. The germline CDR1 and CDR2 sequences are SGHAT and FQNNGV. V lost 3 bases to trimming and J lost 4 bases, with 4 bases between them. The length of the CDR3 is 13 residues. The CDR3 loop is CASSFAGANVLTF. The CDR3 nucleotides are TGTGCCAGCAGCTTTGCCGGGGCCAACGTCCTGACTTTC.

The chain couples TRBV7-9 to TRBJ1-3; D call uncertain. The germline gives CDR1 SEHNR, CDR2 FQNEAQ (reference sequence). V gave up 5 bases and J gave up 5 bases, with 13 bases separating them. The CDR3 runs to 14 residues. The CDR3 DNA is TGTGCCAGCAGCCCATCGCTCACCAGAAACACCATATATTTT. Its translation: CASSPSLTRNTIYF.

This clone was seen a few times. The V gene is TRBV29-1, the J gene TRBJ1-5; 7 bases align to TRBD1. CDR1 SQVTM and CDR2 ANQGSEA come from the germline V gene. This CDR3 region has 14 residues. The V segment lost 7 bases and the J segment 4 bases; nucleotides outside the gene matches: 10. The CDR3 DNA reads as TGCAGCGCCGCCGAAGGGGGCCGAAATCAGCCCCAGCATTTT. Its protein product is CSAAEGGRNQPQHF.

Written as DNA, the CDR3 is TGTGCCAGCGCCGGGACAGAGCGCGAGCAGTACTTC. Protein sequence: CASAGTEREQYF. V gene TRBV27 combines with J gene TRBJ2-7; 7 bases map to TRBD1. CDR3 length equals 12 residues. V dropped 8 bases and J dropped 6; count of bases not matched to a gene: 7. CDR1 is MNHEY, CDR2 SMNVEV, per germline (reference sequence).

This rearrangement joins TRBV29-1 to TRBJ1-2, with D possibly matching TRBD1 (5 bases). The CDR3 contains 11 residues. V gave up 8 bases and J gave up 5 bases, with 12 bases separating them. The germline V gene has CDR1 SQVTM and CDR2 ANQGSEA. In DNA, the CDR3 is TGCAGCCTGGGGCAGGAGTATGGCTACACCTTC. This gives the protein CSLGQEYGYTF. Full variable domain (rest looked up from reference TRBV29-1 and TRBJ1-2): SAVISQKPSRDICQRGTSLTIQCQVDSQVTMMFWYRQQPGQSLTLIATANQGSEATYESGFVIDKFPISRPNLTFSTLTVSNMSPEDSSIYLCSLGQEYGYTFGSGTRLTVV.